This T cell receptor (beta chain) stems from a study of tumor-infiltrating lymphocytes in primary liver carcinoma. A remark on this clonotype: One end of the junction is discordant with germline, which a read error may explain.

Between about 18 and 33 mg of unsorted bulk tissue served as the source from which RNA and DNA were co-extracted. TCR beta cDNA was prepared out of about 530 ng total RNA by means of a constant-region primer. Slightly modified ARM-PCR with three nested multiplex PCR rounds yielded TCR beta libraries. It was with TRBV1-TRBV30 forward primers and a C-beta reverse primer that the first two PCR rounds were run, at about 9 cycles each. TCRdb re-derived calls from the multiplex PCR reads in MiXCR, one entry per CDR3 protein. The profile covers 75,000 or so distinct CDR3 sequences, with over 60% appearing a single time and approximately 30% taken by the ten largest. The germline CDR1 and CDR2 sequences are WNHNN and SYGVQD (reference sequence). The CDR3 loop spans 14 amino acids.

The sample was liver tumor tissue from sampling region 4. Subset noted: tumor region T4, right-lateral pole. The chain carries TRBV10-1 and TRBJ2-7; TRBD2 might be the D (6 bases). The clonotype comes from a man aged 40-49 years with primary liver carcinoma and hepatitis B virus infection. The CDR3 DNA reads as TGCGCCAGAAGTGGGGTTAGCGGAGACTACGAGCAGTACTTC. This codes for CARSGVSGDYEQYF.